Shown below are 15 T cell receptor beta chains from a single sample sequenced in a study of T cell responses to AZD1222 COVID-19 vaccine. Assay: immunoSEQ multiplex PCR; the TCRdb copy retains only in-frame clones and omits some. The top ten clones hold 7.8% of a sample with about 110,000 clones, less than 95% of them seen once. The material sequenced was peripheral blood, taken on day 0 of AZD1222 vaccination. Receptors originate from an adult in good health.

The gene calls are TRBV6-1 and TRBJ2-3; D unresolved. Trimming removed 3 bases from V and 9 bases from J, with 4 bases in between. There are 10 residues in the CDR3. In germline, CDR1 is MNHNS, CDR2 SASEGT. Here the CDR3 reads CASSDRTQYF. CDR3 sequence (DNA): TGTGCCAGCAGTGACCGGACGCAGTATTTT.

This sequence joins TRBV19 and TRBJ2-1; TRBD2 might be the D (6 bases). Looked up from germline, CDR1 is LNHDA and CDR2 is SQIVND (reference sequence). The CDR3 spans 13 residues. V gave up 9 bases and J gave up 1 base, with 10 bases separating them. This CDR3 is CASRDWSYNEQFF. The CDR3 DNA follows: TGTGCCAGCCGGGACTGGTCCTACAATGAGCAGTTCTTC.

The chain is built from TRBV15 and TRBJ2-7, with a possible D match to TRBD1 (6 bases). V was cut by 4 bases and J by 0 bases, with 13 bases left in between. Germline V gene data show CDR1 as LNHNV and CDR2 as YYDKDF (reference sequence). The CDR3 consists of 15 residues. The CDR3 DNA sequence: TGTGCCACCAGCACCACAGGGACCAGCTCCTACGAGCAGTACTTC. This encodes CATSTTGTSSYEQYF.

The chain combines TRBV30 with TRBJ2-3; D unclear. The CDR3 has 12 residues. Trimming took 1 base from V and 7 from J, leaving 9 bases between them. CDR1 GTSNPN and CDR2 SVGIG come from the germline V gene (reference sequence). This CDR3 is CAWSGLRHTQYF. As DNA, the CDR3 is TGTGCCTGGAGTGGCCTTAGACATACGCAGTATTTT.

This rearrangement joins TRBV27 to TRBJ2-7; 11 nucleotides match TRBD2. CDR1 is MNHEY and CDR2 is SMNVEV in the germline V gene (reference sequence). The CDR3 covers 16 residues. V was pared by 3 bases and J by 0 bases, with 4 bases of the junction left unmatched. The DNA for the CDR3 is TGTGCCAGCAGTTTGGGGACTAGCGGCAGCTCCTACGAGCAGTACTTC. Amino acids: CASSLGTSGSSYEQYF.

This clone appeared a single time. V and J are TRBV7-2 and TRBJ2-7; 7 nucleotides align to TRBD2. This CDR3 comprises 13 residues. The germline V gene has CDR1 SGHTA and CDR2 FQGNSA. V was clipped by 5 bases and J by 3 bases; unmatched bases: 4. CDR3: CASSPGLLYEQYF. As DNA, the CDR3 is TGTGCCAGCAGCCCGGGACTACTCTACGAGCAGTACTTC.

The gene calls are TRBV12-3 or TRBV12-4 and TRBJ1-2; D ambiguous. V lost 6 bases and J lost 0, with 8 bases in between. This CDR3 is 13 amino acids long. The DNA for the CDR3 is TGTGCCAGCAGCTTGGATTCTAACTATGGCTACACCTTC. Its translation: CASSLDSNYGYTF.

The chain carries TRBV4-1 and TRBJ1-5, with TRBD1 identical over 8 bases. The CDR3 covers 17 residues. Per germline, CDR1 MGHRA and CDR2 YSYEKL. V lost 6 bases, J lost 0 bases, and 10 bases stayed unmatched. The CDR3 protein is CASSRTGSVYSNQPQHF. DNA of the CDR3: TGCGCCAGCAGTAGGACAGGGAGCGTCTATAGCAATCAGCCCCAGCATTTT.

The chain joins TRBV9 to TRBJ1-2, with 8 bases that match TRBD1. Germline V gives CDR1 SGDLS, CDR2 YYNGEE. After removal of 2 bases from V and 2 bases from J, the junction contained 8 bases not matched to a gene. CDR3 size: 16 residues. CDR3 region: CASSVPTGQGNYGYTF. The CDR3 nucleotides read TGTGCCAGCAGCGTTCCCACCGGACAGGGAAACTATGGCTACACCTTC. Complete variable domain (other parts from reference TRBV9 and TRBJ1-2): DSGVTQTPKHLITATGQRVTLRCSPRSGDLSVYWYQQSLDQGLQFLIQYYNGEERAKGNILERFSAQQFPDLHSELNLSSLELGDSALYFCASSVPTGQGNYGYTFGSGTRLTVV.

The chain links TRBV27 to TRBJ2-7, with 12 bases lining up with TRBD1. CDR3 length: 16 residues. CDR1 is MNHEY and CDR2 is SMNVEV in the germline V gene (reference sequence). Losses at the gene ends were 6 bases for V and 5 bases for J; bases not matched to a gene: 11. This CDR3 is CASRNAGGQGAHEQYF. The CDR3 DNA sequence: TGTGCCAGCAGGAACGCGGGGGGACAGGGGGCCCACGAGCAGTACTTC.

This chain joins TRBV5-1 and TRBJ1-5; D is ambiguous. The CDR3 is 15 residues long. Germline V lookup: CDR1 SGHRS, CDR2 YFSETQ. Trimming pared 4 bases from V and 2 bases from J, leaving 13 bases between. The CDR3 spells CASSPGPSGNQPQHF. The CDR3 bases are TGCGCCAGCAGCCCCGGCCCATCGGGCAATCAGCCCCAGCATTTT.

A word on this clone: At one boundary the junction diverges from the germline segment, which might be a read error. The chain employs TRBV19 and TRBJ2-5; a weak D match, TRBD1 (5 bases). Per germline, CDR1 LNHDA and CDR2 SQIVND (reference sequence). The length of the CDR3 is 13 residues. The CDR3 nucleotides read TGTGCCACTTCCACAGGCCTCCAAGAGGCCCAGTACTTC. It is translated as CATSTGLQEAQYF.

The rearrangement joins TRBV7-2 to TRBJ2-5; D is uncertain. With 5 bases removed from V and 7 bases from J, the gap between germline ends came to 8 bases. Germline V gene sequence: CDR1 SGHTA, CDR2 FQGNSA. CDR3 size: 11 residues. The CDR3 nucleotides are TGTGCCAGCAGCGAGATTGCGACCCAGTACTTC. Translated, it gives CASSEIATQYF.

The sample holds one count of this clone. The chain recombines TRBV28 with TRBJ1-5, with 7 bases that match TRBD1. This CDR3 has 16 residues. The V and J ends lost 5 bases and 7 bases, in that order; junction bases with no gene match: 14. CDR1 and CDR2 from the germline V gene are MDHEN and SYDVKM. The CDR3 sequence is CASSPSTGVRRQPQHF. The DNA of the CDR3 is TGTGCCAGCAGTCCGTCAACAGGGGTCCGGCGGCAGCCCCAGCATTTT.

CDR3 loop: CASRGGAGGYTF. The DNA for the CDR3 is TGTGCCAGCAGGGGAGGGGCTGGTGGCTACACCTTC. The chain couples TRBV25-1 to TRBJ1-2; weak D call: TRBD1 (5 bases). There are 12 residues in the CDR3. V lost 6 bases and J lost 7, with 12 bases in between. The germline V gene has CDR1 MGHDK and CDR2 SYGVNS.